Listed here is a single TCR beta chain. Trimming left V 3 bases short and J 8 bases short, with 15 bases between. The CDR3 runs 14 residues. Per germline, CDR1 SGDLS and CDR2 YYNGEE. This entry comes from a study of blood T cell repertoires in COVID-19. Study-level background: COVID-19 samples, acute and convalescent, were from the United States, Italy and Spain.

TCRdb keeps only in-frame clones here, not all; method: immunoSEQ multiplex PCR. The sample contains about 270,000 clones, 85% to 95% of which appear only once. The genes are TRBV9 and TRBJ2-1, with a weak D call TRBD2 (6 bases). This TCR was sampled from a man aged 35-49 years who had been exposed to COVID-19. Sequenced input: PBMCs or T cells enriched from blood (not recorded which). CDR3 residues: CASSASGDGYEQFF. The CDR3 nucleotides read TGTGCCAGCAGCGCATCGGGAGACGGCTATGAGCAGTTCTTC.